Listed below are T cell receptor beta chains from one sample, sequenced in a study of blood T cells in healthy people across ages. TCRdb processed the 5' RACE reads anew with MiXCR; each CDR3 protein has one entry. The sample lists about 1.4 million distinct CDR3 sequences; 45% to 70% were seen once. The sample taken for sequencing was blood. All receptors derive from a man aged 18 to 29 in good health. The CDR3 runs from the conserved cysteine through the conserved F or W. D genes are given only for firm matches. Size is stated for part of the rows, as once, few or many counts, or as a class when the clone is expanded.

v_call	cdr3_length	clone_size	d_call	j_call	cdr3_nt	cdr3_aa
TRBV6-1	14	few	TRBD1	TRBJ1-6	TGTGCCAGCAACCAACAGGGGGATAATTCACCCCTCCACTTT	CASNQQGDNSPLHF
TRBV6-1	13	NA	NA	TRBJ2-7	TGTGCCAGCAGTGGGGCCTTGACCTGGGAGCAGTACTTC	CASSGALTWEQYF
TRBV6-5	15	NA	NA	TRBJ2-2	TGTGCCAGCGGCCACAGCAACCTGAACACCGGGGAGCTGTTTTTT	CASGHSNLNTGELFF
TRBV6-1	15	NA	TRBD2	TRBJ2-1	TGTGCCAGCAGTGGCCCCGGGGGGGCCTACAATGAGCAGTTCTTC	CASSGPGGAYNEQFF
TRBV20-1	13	NA	TRBD1	TRBJ1-1	TGCAGTGCTAGCAGGGGGGAGGGCACTGAAGCTTTCTTT	CSASRGEGTEAFF
TRBV4-2	14	NA	TRBD1	TRBJ2-7	TGTGCCAGCAGCAACCTGGGGACAGTCTACGAGCAGTACTTC	CASSNLGTVYEQYF
TRBV29-1	11	few	TRBD1	TRBJ1-2	TGCAGCGTTGGACAGGGTTTGAGCTACACCTTC	CSVGQGLSYTF
TRBV20-1	13	NA	NA	TRBJ1-2	TGCAGTGCTAGCCCACAGGGTTCGGGGGGCTACACCTTC	CSASPQGSGGYTF
TRBV5-1	14	few	NA	TRBJ2-5	TGCGCCAGCAGCTTGTGGCCCGCGCAAGAGACCCAGTACTTC	CASSLWPAQETQYF
TRBV20-1	15	few	NA	TRBJ1-3	TGCAGTGCTAGAGATGTCGGGATCCCTGGAAACACCATATATTTT	CSARDVGIPGNTIYF
TRBV25-1	16	few	TRBD1	TRBJ1-4	TGTGCCAGCAGTGGGCCTGGGGGACAGCCTTATGAAAAACTGTTTTTT	CASSGPGGQPYEKLFF
TRBV5-1	14	few	NA	TRBJ2-7	TGCGCCAGCAGCTTGGGTTGGGACCTCCACGAGCAGTACTTC	CASSLGWDLHEQYF
TRBV6-1	18	NA	TRBD2	TRBJ2-7	TGTGCCAGCAGTGCTAGGGGGGGACTAGCGGTCGATTACTACGAGCAGTACTTC	CASSARGGLAVDYYEQYF
TRBV11-2	18	NA	TRBD1	TRBJ2-2	TGTGCCAGCAGCTTAGGGGGGACAGGGGGCAGGAGGACCGGGGAGCTGTTTTTT	CASSLGGTGGRRTGELFF
TRBV6-1	13	NA	NA	TRBJ2-5	TGTGCCAGCAGTGAGGGGGGTACTGAGACCCAGTACTTC	CASSEGGTETQYF
TRBV12-3/TRBV12-4	14	NA	TRBD2	TRBJ2-1	TGTGCCAGCAGTCCGAGGACTAGCGGAGGGGGGCAGTTCTTC	CASSPRTSGGGQFF
TRBV20-1	15	once	NA	TRBJ2-5	TGCAGTGCTCCTTCCGGGCCCCCTATTCAAGAGACCCAGTACTTC	CSAPSGPPIQETQYF
TRBV7-6	15	NA	NA	TRBJ1-1	TGTGCCAGCAGCTTAAATGAGGGCAGGCTAACTGAAGCTTTCTTT	CASSLNEGRLTEAFF
TRBV20-1	14	NA	NA	TRBJ2-1	TGCAGTGCGACGGACTCTCCGTTCTACAATGAGCAGTTCTTC	CSATDSPFYNEQFF